These 17 T cell receptor beta chains share one sample of origin, sequenced in a study of OX40 agonist ivuxolimab in advanced cancers. Libraries were prepared by immunoSEQ multiplex PCR; TCRdb keeps only in-frame clonotypes and omits some of them. The data show approximately 27,000 clones, with about 80% seen just once and 15% held by the top ten. The sequencing here drew on CD4+ or CD8+ T cells sorted from blood, taken in a trial of the OX40 agonist ivuxolimab. These receptors came from an adult with an advanced solid tumor such as melanoma, head and neck, liver or kidney cancer.

This chain connects TRBV4-1 to TRBJ1-6, with D tentatively TRBD1 (6 bases). Germline V gives CDR1 MGHRA, CDR2 YSYEKL. This CDR3 contains 16 residues. The ends were cut back, 1 base at V and 9 bases at J, with 16 bases in the middle. This chain's CDR3 is CASSQGRGGGRSPLHF. CDR3 bases: TGCGCCAGCAGCCAAGGGCGGGGGGGCGGACGTTCACCCCTCCACTTT.

The chain is built from TRBV7-9 and TRBJ2-1; no firm D call. The V and J ends lost 5 bases and 7 bases respectively, with 12 bases between them. The CDR3 totals 13 residues. CDR1 SEHNR and CDR2 FQNEAQ come from the germline V gene (reference sequence). Here the CDR3 reads CASSPPDLNEQFF. In nucleotides, the CDR3 is TGTGCCAGCAGCCCCCCCGATTTAAATGAGCAGTTCTTC.

V is TRBV7-6 and J is TRBJ2-3; D is perhaps TRBD1 or TRBD2 (6 bases each). The CDR3 covers 16 residues. V gave up 5 bases and J gave up 0 bases, with 15 bases separating them. The germline CDR1 and CDR2 sequences are SGHVS and FNYEAQ. CDR3 in amino acids: CASSETGATSTDTQYF. For the CDR3, the DNA is TGTGCCAGCAGCGAAACGGGGGCAACTAGCACAGATACGCAGTATTTT.

This sequence joins TRBV2 and TRBJ1-1; 7 nucleotides agree with TRBD1. V was clipped by 8 bases and J by 1 base; unmatched bases: 16. This CDR3 region has 17 residues. The V gene's germline CDR1 is SNHLY and CDR2 FYNNEI. CDR3 loop: CASELRGGRIKNTEAFF. The CDR3 DNA follows: TGTGCCAGCGAACTCAGGGGGGGAAGGATTAAGAACACTGAAGCTTTCTTT.

The rearrangement joins TRBV14 to TRBJ2-1, with D tentatively TRBD1 (5 bases). This CDR3 is built from 16 residues. V was pared by 0 bases and J by 2 bases, with 11 bases between. Germline CDR1 SGHDN, CDR2 FVKESK. DNA for the CDR3: TGTGCCAGCAGCCAAGAAAGGGGATTGACCTACAATGAGCAGTTCTTC. As protein: CASSQERGLTYNEQFF.

This clone was recorded once. The chain has TRBV5-1 and TRBJ1-5; 10 positions agree with TRBD1. The CDR3 runs 15 residues. V gave up 3 bases and J gave up 8 bases; unmatched junction bases: 8. CDR1 is SGHRS, CDR2 YFSETQ, per germline. CDR3 sequence (DNA): TGCGCCAGCAGCTCCGGACAGGGGGTGAGCGAGCCCCAGCATTTT. This sequence encodes CASSSGQGVSEPQHF.

The chain carries TRBV5-1 and TRBJ1-4; D remains unclear. The CDR3 covers 16 residues. V lost 1 base and J lost 5, with 15 bases in between. The germline V gene has CDR1 SGHRS and CDR2 YFSETQ. CDR3 amino acids: CASSLKEAGANEKLFF. The CDR3 DNA is TGCGCCAGCAGCTTGAAGGAGGCAGGAGCAAATGAAAAACTGTTTTTT.

The rearrangement uses TRBV28 and TRBJ2-5; D gene ambiguous. V was shortened by 5 bases and J by 1 base, with 11 bases between the two germline ends. The CDR3 contains 14 residues. CDR1 is MDHEN and CDR2 is SYDVKM in the germline V gene. The CDR3, as DNA: TGTGCCAGCAGTACAAGACTGATCCAAGAGACCCAGTACTTC. As protein: CASSTRLIQETQYF.

The CDR3 loop reads CASKPAGGNTGELFF. CDR3 DNA: TGCGCCAGCAAGCCGGCGGGGGGAAACACCGGGGAGCTGTTTTTT. V is TRBV4-1 and J is TRBJ2-2, with 8 nucleotides matching TRBD2. CDR1 and CDR2 from the germline V gene are MGHRA and YSYEKL. V lost 7 bases to trimming and J lost 2 bases; unmatched junction nucleotides: 6. The CDR3 has 15 residues.

J is TRBJ1-2 and V is TRBV4-1; the D is unclear. This CDR3 is 17 amino acids long. Germline V CDR1 and CDR2: MGHRA, YSYEKL. Trimming left V 1 base short and J 4 bases short, with 19 bases between. CDR3 loop: CASSQVIRKGPPYGYTF. The CDR3 DNA reads as TGCGCCAGCAGCCAAGTAATTAGGAAAGGCCCCCCCTATGGCTACACCTTC.

The chain employs TRBV18 and TRBJ1-2, with no clear D. The CDR3 consists of 11 residues. Per germline, CDR1 KGHSH and CDR2 LQKENI. Trimming left V 5 bases short and J 12 bases short, with 13 bases between. In DNA, the CDR3 is TGTGCCAGCTCAAGCCGGGAAGAAAACACCTTC. Its translation is CASSSREENTF. Supplemented by reference TRBV18 and TRBJ1-2, the full variable domain reads NAGVMQNPRHLVRRRGQEARLRCSPMKGHSHVYWYRQLPEEGLKFMVYLQKENIIDESGMPKERFSAEFPKEGPSILRIQQVVRGDSAAYFCASSSREENTFGSGTRLTVV.

The chain employs TRBV11-2 and TRBJ2-3; 8 nucleotides line up with TRBD1. The CDR3 is made up of 16 amino acids. CDR1 is SGHAT, CDR2 FQNNGV, per germline. The V and J ends lost 2 bases and 3 bases, in that order; junction bases with no gene match: 7. Written as DNA, the CDR3 is TGTGCCAGCAGCTTATTTCCCAGGGGGCGGACAGATACGCAGTATTTT. Amino acids: CASSLFPRGRTDTQYF.

This clone came up once. The chain recombines TRBV5-1 with TRBJ1-1; D not resolved. Germline V gives CDR1 SGHRS, CDR2 YFSETQ. The CDR3 is made up of 14 amino acids. V was pared by 0 bases and J by 0 bases, with 6 bases between. CDR3: CASSLVGLNTEAFF. The CDR3 DNA is TGCGCCAGCAGCTTGGTCGGGTTGAACACTGAAGCTTTCTTT.

The rearrangement uses TRBV11-2 and TRBJ2-6, with D maybe TRBD1 (6 bases). V lost 1 base, J lost 2 bases, and 9 bases lay in between. Germline V gene sequence: CDR1 SGHAT, CDR2 FQNNGV. There are 16 residues in the CDR3. CDR3 sequence: CASSLVTGAGANVLTF. CDR3 DNA sequence: TGTGCCAGCAGCTTAGTGACAGGAGCTGGGGCCAACGTCCTGACTTTC. Based on the CDR3 plus reference TRBV11-2 and TRBJ2-6, the full variable domain is EAGVAQSPRYKIIEKRQSVAFWCNPISGHATLYWYQQILGQGPKLLIQFQNNGVVDDSQLPKDRFSAERLKGVDSTLKIQPAKLEDSAVYLCASSLVTGAGANVLTFGAGSRLTVL.

The chain employs TRBV30 and TRBJ1-3; 7 nucleotides align to TRBD1. The CDR3 spans 14 residues. The trim removed 2 bases at V and 4 bases at J, leaving 5 bases unmatched. The germline gives CDR1 GTSNPN, CDR2 SVGIG (reference sequence). This chain's CDR3 is CAWSPGTAGNTIYF. CDR3 coding DNA: TGTGCCTGGAGTCCCGGGACAGCAGGAAACACCATATATTTT.

This clone was counted a few times. V is TRBV5-5 and J is TRBJ1-1; a possible D gene is TRBD1 (6 bases). CDR3 length: 13 amino acids. V lost 2 bases to trimming and J lost 4 bases, with 9 bases between them. CDR1 and CDR2 from the germline V gene are SGHKS and YYEKEE (reference sequence). The CDR3 loop is CASSLQGVTEAFF. The CDR3 DNA is TGTGCCAGCAGCTTACAGGGTGTCACTGAAGCTTTCTTT. Using reference TRBV5-5 and TRBJ1-1 for the parts outside the CDR3, the full variable domain is DAGVTQSPTHLIKTRGQQVTLRCSPISGHKSVSWYQQVLGQGPQFIFQYYEKEERGRGNFPDRFSARQFPNYSSELNVNALLLGDSALYLCASSLQGVTEAFFGQGTRLTVV.

The chain uses TRBV21-1 and TRBJ1-4; TRBD1 is the table's D call, not checked against the DNA. TRBV21-1 represents a pseudogene. The CDR3 consists of 17 residues. The CDR3 bases are TGTGCCAGCAGCAAAGTTTGTACAGGGGGATGTCATGAAAAACTGTTTTTT. The encoded protein is CASSKVCTGGCHEKLFF.